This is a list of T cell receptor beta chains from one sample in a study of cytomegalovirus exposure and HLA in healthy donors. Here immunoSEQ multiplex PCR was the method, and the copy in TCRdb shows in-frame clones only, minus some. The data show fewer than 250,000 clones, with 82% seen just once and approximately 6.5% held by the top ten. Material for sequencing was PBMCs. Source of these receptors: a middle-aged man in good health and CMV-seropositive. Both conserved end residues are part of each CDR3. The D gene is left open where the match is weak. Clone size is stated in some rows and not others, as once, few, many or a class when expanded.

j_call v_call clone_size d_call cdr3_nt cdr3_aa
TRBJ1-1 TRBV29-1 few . TGCAGCTCGAGGGCAATGAACACTGAAGCTTTCTTT CSSRAMNTEAFF
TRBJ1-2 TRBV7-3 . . TGTGCCAGCAGCTTAACACCAGGATATGGCTACACCTTC CASSLTPGYGYTF
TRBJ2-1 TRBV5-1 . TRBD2 TGCGCCAGCAGCTTTGGCGGGAGCTACAATGAGCAGTTCTTC CASSFGGSYNEQFF
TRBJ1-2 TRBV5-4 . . TGTGCCAGCAGCGGACGAATACAGGGAAGCTATGGCTACACCTTC CASSGRIQGSYGYTF
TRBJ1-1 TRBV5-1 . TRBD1 TGCGCCAGCAGCTTGGGGTCAGGGGGAAACACTGAAGCTTTCTTT CASSLGSGGNTEAFF
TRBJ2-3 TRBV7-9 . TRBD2 TGTGCCAGCAGCTTAGGACTAGCGGGAGGTCTTGAAACGCAGTATTTT CASSLGLAGGLETQYF
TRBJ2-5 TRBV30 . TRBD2 TGTGCCTGGAGTGCGGGACTAGCGGGGGAAGAGACCCAGTACTTC CAWSAGLAGEETQYF
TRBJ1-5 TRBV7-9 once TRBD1 TGTGCCAGCAGCAAACAGGGGAATCAGCCCCAGCATTTT CASSKQGNQPQHF
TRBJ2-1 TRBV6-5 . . TGTGCCAGCACGGAGACAGACTCTAGAGAGCAGTTCTTC CASTETDSREQFF
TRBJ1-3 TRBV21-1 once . TGTGCCAGCAGCATTCGACAGACTGGCTCTGGAAACACCATATATTTT CASSIRQTGSGNTIYF
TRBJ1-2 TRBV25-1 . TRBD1 TGTGCCAGCAGTGACCCACAGGGGGTAGCCTATGGCTACACCTTC CASSDPQGVAYGYTF
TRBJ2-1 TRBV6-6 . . TGTGCCAGCAGTTACCCCCAGGGGCGGAACAATGAGCAGTTCTTC CASSYPQGRNNEQFF
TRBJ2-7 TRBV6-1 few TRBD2 TGTGCCAGCAGGCGGGAGATCTCCTACGAGCAGTACTTC CASRREISYEQYF
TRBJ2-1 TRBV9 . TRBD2 TGTGCCAGCAGCGGAGGACTAGCGGGAACCTACAATGAGCAGTTCTTC CASSGGLAGTYNEQFF
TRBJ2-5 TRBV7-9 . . TGTGCCAGCAGCTTCGGAGTGTACCAAGAGACCCAGTACTTC CASSFGVYQETQYF
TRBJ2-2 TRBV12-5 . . TGTGCTAGTGGAACCGGGACAACGAACACCGGGGAGCTGTTTTTT CASGTGTTNTGELFF
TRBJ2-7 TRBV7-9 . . TGTGCCAGCAGCTTGATGGCAAACTCCTACGAGCAGTACTTC CASSLMANSYEQYF
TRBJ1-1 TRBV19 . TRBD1 TGTGCCAGTAGTAGACAGGGAACTGAAGCTTTCTTT CASSRQGTEAFF
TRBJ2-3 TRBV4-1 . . TGCGCCAGCAGCCTTTACCTGGCCCGCCAGGAAGATACGCAGTATTTT CASSLYLARQEDTQYF
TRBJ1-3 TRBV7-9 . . TGTGCCAGCAGCCCCAACTGGGGGCAGTCGAACACCATATATTTT CASSPNWGQSNTIYF
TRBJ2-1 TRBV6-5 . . TGTGCCAGCAGTTACTCTCCCAGCGGGTACAATGAGCAGTTCTTC CASSYSPSGYNEQFF
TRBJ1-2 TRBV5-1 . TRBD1 TGCGCCAGCAGCTTGGCGGGACAGTATGGCTACACCTTC CASSLAGQYGYTF
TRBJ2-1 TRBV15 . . TGTGCCACCAGCCGCCACCCAGGGTATGAGCAGTTCTTC CATSRHPGYEQFF
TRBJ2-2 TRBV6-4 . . TGTGCCAGCAGTGAAGACTCCACCGGGGAGCTGTTTTTT CASSEDSTGELFF
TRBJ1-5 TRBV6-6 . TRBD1 TGTGCCAGCAGTTCCGACAGGGGACATCAGCCCCAGCATTTT CASSSDRGHQPQHF
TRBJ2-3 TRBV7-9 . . TGTGCCAGCAGCTTACGAATACAGGGTACAGATACGCAGTATTTT CASSLRIQGTDTQYF
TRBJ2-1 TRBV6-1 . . TGTGCCAGCAGCCCCCAAGCGGAGCTTTACAATGAGCAGTTCTTC CASSPQAELYNEQFF
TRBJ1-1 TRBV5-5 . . TGTGCCAGCAGCTTGAACCCTGCAGGGATTAACACTGAAGCTTTCTTT CASSLNPAGINTEAFF
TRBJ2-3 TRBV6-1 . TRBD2 TGTGCCAGCAGGGGGACTAGCGGCTTCACAGATACGCAGTATTTT CASRGTSGFTDTQYF
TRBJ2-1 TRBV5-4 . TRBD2 TGTGCCAGCAGCTTGGGGGGGGGACTAGCGGGAGGCGCGGGTGAGAATGAGCAGTTCTTC CASSLGGGLAGGAGENEQFF
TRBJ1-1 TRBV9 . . TGTGCCAGCAGCGTACTGACGGGGAACACTGAAGCTTTCTTT CASSVLTGNTEAFF
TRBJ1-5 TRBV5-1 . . TGCGCCAGCAGAAACCCGGGGGGGGCCCACCAGCCCCAGCATTTT CASRNPGGAHQPQHF
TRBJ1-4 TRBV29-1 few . TGCAGCGTCTACCTCTCCGGGCAGGGTGAGGAAAAACTGTTTTTT CSVYLSGQGEEKLFF
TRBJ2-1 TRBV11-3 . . TGTGCCAGCAGCTTAGGGCCTTTCAATGAGCAGTTCTTC CASSLGPFNEQFF
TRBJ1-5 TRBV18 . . TGTGCCAGCTCACCGGGGGGAGGGGATCAGCCCCAGCATTTT CASSPGGGDQPQHF
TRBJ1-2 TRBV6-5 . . TGTGCCAGCAGTTATTCTTCGTCAGGGGCGGCGTTTGGCTACACCTTC CASSYSSSGAAFGYTF
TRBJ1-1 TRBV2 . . TGTGCCAGCAGATACGACTTAATGAACACTGAAGCTTTCTTT CASRYDLMNTEAFF
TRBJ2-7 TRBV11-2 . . TGTGCCAGCAGCTACCAGGCCTACGAGCAGTACTTC CASSYQAYEQYF
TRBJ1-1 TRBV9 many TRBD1 TGTGCCAGCAGCATCGCCGGGACAGGGGGCACTGAAGCTTTCTTT CASSIAGTGGTEAFF
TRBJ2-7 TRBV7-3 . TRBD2 TGTGCCAGCAGCTTACCGAAGACTAGCGGGTTTTACGAGCAGTACTTC CASSLPKTSGFYEQYF
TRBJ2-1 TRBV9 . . TGTGCCAGCAGCGGAGAACAGGACTCCTACAATGAGCAGTTCTTC CASSGEQDSYNEQFF
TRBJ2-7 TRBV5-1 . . TGCGCCAGCAGCTTGGGAGGGAGCGCCTACGAGCAGTACTTC CASSLGGSAYEQYF
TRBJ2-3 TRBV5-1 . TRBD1 TGCGCCAGCAGCGCGGACAGGGCAGATACGCAGTATTTT CASSADRADTQYF
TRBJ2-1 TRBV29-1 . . TGCAGCGCCTGGGGGGGACACCCCAATGAGCAGTTCTTC CSAWGGHPNEQFF
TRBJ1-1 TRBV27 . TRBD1 TGTGCCAGCAGCAGACAGGGCCAGAACACTGAAGCTTTCTTT CASSRQGQNTEAFF
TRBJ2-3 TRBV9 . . TGTGCCAGCAGCGTCCCCCTGGGAGTCGATCCCCCAGATACGCAGTATTTT CASSVPLGVDPPDTQYF
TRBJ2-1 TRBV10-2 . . TGCGCCAGCAGCGACAGGAGCTCCTACAATGAGCAGTTCTTC CASSDRSSYNEQFF
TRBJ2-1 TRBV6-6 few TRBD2 TGTGCCAGCAGGGACCCTAGCGGGAGGGGGAATGAGCAGTTCTTC CASRDPSGRGNEQFF
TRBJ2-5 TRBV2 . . TGTGCCAGCACTGAGGGGGGGGTCGGGACCCAGTACTTC CASTEGGVGTQYF
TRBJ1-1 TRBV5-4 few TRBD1 TGTGCCAGCAGCTTGGCCTGGGGACAGGGGGCGAACACTGAAGCTTTCTTT CASSLAWGQGANTEAFF